These 2 T cell receptor beta chains originate from one sample sequenced in a study of human T cells and chemical hapten exposure. TCRdb re-analysed the RACE reads in MiXCR, keeping a single row per CDR3 protein. The data hold over 70,000 distinct CDR3 sequences, with around 15% observed a single time. The time point was: pre-sensitization, week 0. Treatment of the sample: therapeutic diphenylcyclopropenone sensitization with weekly scalp DPC. The sequences come from whole blood, collected in connection with sensitization to the hapten diphenylcyclopropenone (DPC). Receptors originate from a woman aged 45-60 years with alopecia areata. Some clones in this sample may be carry-over from other donors' samples.

V and J are TRBV4-1 and TRBJ2-1, with 9 bases that match TRBD2. Germline V gene data show CDR1 as MGHRA and CDR2 as YSYEKL. Losses at the gene ends were 2 bases for V and 6 bases for J; bases not matched to a gene: 5. CDR3 length: 15 residues. The CDR3 region is CASSQTGTSPNEQFF. For the CDR3, the DNA is TGCGCCAGCAGCCAAACAGGGACTAGCCCCAATGAGCAGTTCTTC.

This clonotype came up many times. The chain is built from TRBV6-2 or TRBV6-3 and TRBJ2-7; D could derive from TRBD1 or TRBD2 (5 bases each). There are 14 residues in the CDR3. V gave up 2 bases and J gave up 7 bases, with 15 bases separating them. Germline CDR1 MNHEY, CDR2 SVGEGT. DNA of the CDR3: TGTGCCAGCAGTTACCCGGGACCTTGGGGTGAGCAGTACTTC. Residues: CASSYPGPWGEQYF.